This T cell receptor beta chain stems from a study of T-cell reconstitution after alpha-beta-depleted transplantation in children. Overall study findings and caveats: One year after transplant, T-cell counts and diversity came mostly from newly produced T cells. Where alpha-beta T cells came from about two months after transplant was reportedly several hundred expanded graft clones.

Unique molecular identifiers featured in how the TCRbeta library was prepared. TCRdb fed the PCR reads into MiXCR, producing one record per CDR3 protein. The sample includes approximately 630,000 distinct CDR3 sequences, approximately 14% of them seen just once. As concerns this clonotype: The target antigen is unknown.

Germline V gives CDR1 SGHDT, CDR2 YYEEEE. V was shortened by 0 bases and J by 12 bases, with 13 bases between the two germline ends. The CDR3 spans 13 residues. This chain links TRBV5-6 with TRBJ2-1, with D possibly matching TRBD2 (5 bases). This clonotype was obtained from a girl aged 2-10 years with congenital amegakaryocytic thrombocytopenia, due to receive a stem cell transplant. The specimen comprised PBMCs, sampled before TCRalphabeta/CD19-depleted stem cell transplant. CDR3 residues: CASSLDEGLPQFF. The CDR3 nucleotides are TGTGCCAGCAGCTTGGATGAGGGTTTGCCGCAGTTCTTC.